This TCR beta chain appears in the sequencing data of a study of cytomegalovirus exposure and HLA in healthy donors. Points from the study as a whole: Sequencing probably produced one cluster of sequence variants that were highly shared.

Regarding this clone: Its specificity is not known.

PCR used 60 Vbeta primers and 13 Jbeta primers. Sequenced by immunoSEQ multiplex PCR; TCRdb stores in-frame clones only, minus some. The sample has approximately 99,000 clones, 79% seen once. The receptor was derived from a male donor in good health and CMV-seropositive. Sequencing used PBMCs.

The CDR3 is CASSLTSGGAATQYF. CDR3 DNA sequence: TGTGCCAGCAGCTTAACTAGCGGGGGGGCGGCGACGCAGTATTTT. The chain links TRBV6-6 to TRBJ2-3, with 13 nucleotides matching TRBD2. The germline V gene encodes CDR1 MNHNY and CDR2 SVGAGI (reference sequence). This CDR3 region has 15 residues. Trimming at V came to 6 bases and at J to 9 bases, leaving 9 bases not matched to a gene.